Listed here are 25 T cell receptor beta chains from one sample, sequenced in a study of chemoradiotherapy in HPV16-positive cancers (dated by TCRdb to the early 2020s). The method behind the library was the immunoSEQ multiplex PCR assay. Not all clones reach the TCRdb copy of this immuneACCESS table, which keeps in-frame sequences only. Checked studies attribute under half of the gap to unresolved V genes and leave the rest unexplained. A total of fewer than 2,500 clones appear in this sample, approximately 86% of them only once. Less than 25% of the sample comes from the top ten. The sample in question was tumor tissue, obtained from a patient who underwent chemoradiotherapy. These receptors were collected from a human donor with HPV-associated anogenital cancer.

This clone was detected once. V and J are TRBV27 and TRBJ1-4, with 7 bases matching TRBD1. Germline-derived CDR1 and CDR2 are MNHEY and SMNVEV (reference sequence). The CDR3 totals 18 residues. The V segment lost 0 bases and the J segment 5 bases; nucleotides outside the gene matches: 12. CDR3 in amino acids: CASSLSGFGRGQNEKLFF. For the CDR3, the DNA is TGTGCCAGCAGTTTATCTGGATTCGGGAGGGGGCAAAATGAAAAACTGTTTTTT.

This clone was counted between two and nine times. CDR3 nucleotides: TGTGCCAGCAGCCAGACAGCAACCTACGAGCAGTACTTC. It translates to CASSQTATYEQYF. The chain couples TRBV9 to TRBJ2-7; tentative D call: TRBD1 (5 bases). Trimming pared 4 bases from V and 2 bases from J, leaving 10 bases between. Germline CDR1 SGDLS, CDR2 YYNGEE. The CDR3 length is 13 residues.

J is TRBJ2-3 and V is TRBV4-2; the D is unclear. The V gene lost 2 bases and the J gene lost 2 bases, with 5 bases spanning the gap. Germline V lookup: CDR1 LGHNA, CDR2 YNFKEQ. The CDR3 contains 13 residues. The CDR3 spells CASSQPLTDTQYF. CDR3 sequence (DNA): TGTGCCAGCAGCCAACCCCTCACAGATACGCAGTATTTT.

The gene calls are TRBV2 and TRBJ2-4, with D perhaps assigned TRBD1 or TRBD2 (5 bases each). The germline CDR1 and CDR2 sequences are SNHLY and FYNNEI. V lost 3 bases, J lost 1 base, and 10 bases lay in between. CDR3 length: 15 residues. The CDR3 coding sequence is TGTGCCAGCAGTGACTACGAGGGGGCCAAAAACATTCAGTACTTC. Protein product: CASSDYEGAKNIQYF.

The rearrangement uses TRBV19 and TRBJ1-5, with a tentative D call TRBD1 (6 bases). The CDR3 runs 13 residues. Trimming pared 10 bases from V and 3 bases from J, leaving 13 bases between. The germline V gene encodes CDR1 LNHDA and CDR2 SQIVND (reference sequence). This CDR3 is CATSGHLNQPQHF. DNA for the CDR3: TGTGCCACTTCGGGACACCTCAATCAGCCCCAGCATTTT. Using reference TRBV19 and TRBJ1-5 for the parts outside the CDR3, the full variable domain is DGGITQSPKYLFRKEGQNVTLSCEQNLNHDAMYWYRQDPGQGLRLIYYSQIVNDFQKGDIAEGYSVSREKKESFPLTVTSAQKNPTAFYLCATSGHLNQPQHFGDGTRLSIL.

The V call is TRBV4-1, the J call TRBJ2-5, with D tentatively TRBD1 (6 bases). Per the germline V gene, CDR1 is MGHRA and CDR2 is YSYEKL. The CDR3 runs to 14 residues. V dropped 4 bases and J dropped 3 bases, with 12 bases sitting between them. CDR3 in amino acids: CASSLLQGKETQYF. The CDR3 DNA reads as TGCGCCAGCAGCCTCCTACAGGGCAAAGAGACCCAGTACTTC.

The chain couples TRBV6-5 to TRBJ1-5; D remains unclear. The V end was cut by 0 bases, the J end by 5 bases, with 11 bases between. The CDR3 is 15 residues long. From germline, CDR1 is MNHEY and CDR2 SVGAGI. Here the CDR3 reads CASSYSNTVDQPQHF. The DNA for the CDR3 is TGTGCCAGCAGTTACTCGAATACAGTCGATCAGCCCCAGCATTTT.

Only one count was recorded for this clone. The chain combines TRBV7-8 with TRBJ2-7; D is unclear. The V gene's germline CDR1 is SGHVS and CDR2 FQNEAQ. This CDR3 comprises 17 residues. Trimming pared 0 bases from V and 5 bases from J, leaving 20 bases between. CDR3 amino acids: CASSLALWAGRIHEQYF. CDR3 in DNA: TGTGCCAGCAGCTTAGCTCTGTGGGCAGGTCGTATCCACGAGCAGTACTTC.

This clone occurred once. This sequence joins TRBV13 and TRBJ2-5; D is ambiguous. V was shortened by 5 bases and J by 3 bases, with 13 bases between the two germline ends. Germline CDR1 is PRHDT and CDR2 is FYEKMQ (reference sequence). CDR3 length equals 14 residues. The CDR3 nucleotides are TGTGCCAGCAGCCTCCGAGGACGGGAAGAGACCCAGTACTTC. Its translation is CASSLRGREETQYF.

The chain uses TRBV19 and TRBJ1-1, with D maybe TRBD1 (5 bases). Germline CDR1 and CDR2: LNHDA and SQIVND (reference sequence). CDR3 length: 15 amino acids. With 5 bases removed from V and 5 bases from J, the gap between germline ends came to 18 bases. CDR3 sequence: CASSSTGGTRTEAFF. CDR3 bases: TGTGCCAGTAGTTCGACGGGGGGGACGAGGACTGAAGCTTTCTTT.

In DNA form, the CDR3 reads TGTGCCAGCAGCTTGTGGAAGTACAATGAGCAGTTCTTC. Amino acid sequence: CASSLWKYNEQFF. This chain connects TRBV5-6 to TRBJ2-1; no definite D call. CDR3 length: 13 amino acids. Germline loops: CDR1 SGHDT, CDR2 YYEEEE. The V end was cut by 1 base, the J end by 4 bases, with 6 bases between. Based on the CDR3 plus reference TRBV5-6 and TRBJ2-1, the full variable domain is DAGVTQSPTHLIKTRGQQVTLRCSPKSGHDTVSWYQQALGQGPQFIFQYYEEEERQRGNFPDRFSGHQFPNYSSELNVNALLLGDSALYLCASSLWKYNEQFFGPGTRLTVL.

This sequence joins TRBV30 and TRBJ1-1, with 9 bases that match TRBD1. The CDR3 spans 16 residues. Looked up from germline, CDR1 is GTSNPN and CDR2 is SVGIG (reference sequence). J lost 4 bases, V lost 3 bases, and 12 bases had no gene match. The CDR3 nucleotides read TGTGCCTGGAGAACAGGAACAGGGGGCTATATCACTGAAGCTTTCTTT. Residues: CAWRTGTGGYITEAFF.

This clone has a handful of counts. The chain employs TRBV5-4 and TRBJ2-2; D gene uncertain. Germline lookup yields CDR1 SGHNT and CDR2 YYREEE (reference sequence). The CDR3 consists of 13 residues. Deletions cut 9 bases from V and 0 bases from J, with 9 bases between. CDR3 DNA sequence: TGTGCCAACGAACACCCGAACACCGGGGAGCTGTTTTTT. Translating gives CANEHPNTGELFF.

CDR3 sequence reads: CASSVRLAGEGETQYF. CDR3 nucleotide sequence: TGTGCCAGCAGCGTTCGACTAGCGGGAGAAGGAGAGACCCAGTACTTC. The gene calls are TRBV11-2 and TRBJ2-5; 12 nucleotides align to TRBD2. V was clipped by 5 bases and J by 4 bases; unmatched bases: 8. Per the germline V gene, CDR1 is SGHAT and CDR2 is FQNNGV. This CDR3 has 16 residues.

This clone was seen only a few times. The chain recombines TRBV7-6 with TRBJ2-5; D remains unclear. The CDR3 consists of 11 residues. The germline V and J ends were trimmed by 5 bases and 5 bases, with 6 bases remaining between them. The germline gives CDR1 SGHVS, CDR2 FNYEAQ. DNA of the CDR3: TGTGCCAGCAGCCTTCAGGAGACCCAGTACTTC. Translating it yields CASSLQETQYF.

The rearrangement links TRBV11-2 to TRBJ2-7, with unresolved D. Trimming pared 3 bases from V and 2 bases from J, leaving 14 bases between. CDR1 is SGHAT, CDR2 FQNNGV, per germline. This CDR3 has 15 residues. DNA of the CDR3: TGTGCCAGCAGCTTCCCAAACTCGACCCCCTACGAGCAGTACTTC. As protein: CASSFPNSTPYEQYF.

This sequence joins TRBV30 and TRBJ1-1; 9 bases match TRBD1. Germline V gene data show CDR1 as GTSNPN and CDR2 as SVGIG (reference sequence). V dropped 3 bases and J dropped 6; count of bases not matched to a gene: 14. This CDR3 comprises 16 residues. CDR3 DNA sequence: TGTGCCTGGAGAGTACAGGGGGCGCGAGGGTTAGCTGAAGCTTTCTTT. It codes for CAWRVQGARGLAEAFF.

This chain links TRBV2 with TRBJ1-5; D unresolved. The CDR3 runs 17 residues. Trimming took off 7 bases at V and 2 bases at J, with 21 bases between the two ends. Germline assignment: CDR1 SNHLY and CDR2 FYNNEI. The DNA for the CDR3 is TGTGCCAGCACCACCGACATCAACTCCGCGGGCAATCAGCCCCAGCATTTT. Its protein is CASTTDINSAGNQPQHF. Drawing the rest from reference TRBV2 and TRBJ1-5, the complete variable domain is EPEVTQTPSHQVTQMGQEVILRCVPISNHLYFYWYRQILGQKVEFLVSFYNNEISEKSEIFDDQFSVERPDGSNFTLKIRSTKLEDSAMYFCASTTDINSAGNQPQHFGDGTRLSIL.

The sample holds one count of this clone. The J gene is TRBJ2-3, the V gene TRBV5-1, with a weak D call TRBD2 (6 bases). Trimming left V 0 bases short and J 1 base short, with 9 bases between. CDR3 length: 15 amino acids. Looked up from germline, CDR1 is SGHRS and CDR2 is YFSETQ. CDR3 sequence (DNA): TGCGCCAGCAGCTTGGTGGGGGAGGGCACAGATACGCAGTATTTT. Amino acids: CASSLVGEGTDTQYF. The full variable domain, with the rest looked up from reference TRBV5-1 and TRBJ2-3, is KAGVTQTPRYLIKTRGQQVTLSCSPISGHRSVSWYQQTPGQGLQFLFEYFSETQRNKGNFPGRFSGRQFSNSRSEMNVSTLELGDSALYLCASSLVGEGTDTQYFGPGTRLTVL.

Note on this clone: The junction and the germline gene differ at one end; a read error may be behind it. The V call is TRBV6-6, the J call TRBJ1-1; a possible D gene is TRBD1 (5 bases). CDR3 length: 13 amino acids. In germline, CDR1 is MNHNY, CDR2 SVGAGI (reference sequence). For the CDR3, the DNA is TGTGCCAGCAGCCCCTCGAGGGGCACTAAAGCTTTCTTT. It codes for CASSPSRGTKAFF.

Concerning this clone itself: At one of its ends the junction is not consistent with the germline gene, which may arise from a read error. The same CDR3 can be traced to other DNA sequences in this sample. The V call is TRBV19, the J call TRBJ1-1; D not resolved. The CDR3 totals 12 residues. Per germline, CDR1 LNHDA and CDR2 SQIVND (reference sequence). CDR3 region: CASIKGLTEAFF. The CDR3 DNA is TGTGCTAGTATCAAGGGTTTAACTGAAGCTTTCTTT.

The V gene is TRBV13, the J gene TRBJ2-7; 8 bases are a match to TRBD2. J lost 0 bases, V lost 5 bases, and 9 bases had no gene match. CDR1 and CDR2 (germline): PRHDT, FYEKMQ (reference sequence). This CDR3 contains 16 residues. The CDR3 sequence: CASSPGGGPSSYEQYF. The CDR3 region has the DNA TGTGCCAGCAGCCCGGGGGGGGGCCCAAGCTCCTACGAGCAGTACTTC. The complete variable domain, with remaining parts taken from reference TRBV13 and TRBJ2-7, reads AAGVIQSPRHLIKEKRETATLKCYPIPRHDTVYWYQQGPGQDPQFLISFYEKMQSDKGSIPDRFSAQQFSDYHSELNMSSLELGDSALYFCASSPGGGPSSYEQYFGPGTRLTVT.

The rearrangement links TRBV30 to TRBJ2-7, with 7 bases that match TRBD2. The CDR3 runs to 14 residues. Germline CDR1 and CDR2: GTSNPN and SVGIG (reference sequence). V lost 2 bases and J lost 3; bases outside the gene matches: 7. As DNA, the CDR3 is TGTGCCTGGAGTAGAGCCAGCGGGGACTACGAGCAGTACTTC. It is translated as CAWSRASGDYEQYF.

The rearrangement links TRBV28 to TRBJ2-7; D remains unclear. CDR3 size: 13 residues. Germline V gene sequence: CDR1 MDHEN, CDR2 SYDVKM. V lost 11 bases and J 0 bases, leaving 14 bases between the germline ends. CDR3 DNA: TGTGCCTCCAGTTGGGAAAACTCCTACGAGCAGTACTTC. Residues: CASSWENSYEQYF.

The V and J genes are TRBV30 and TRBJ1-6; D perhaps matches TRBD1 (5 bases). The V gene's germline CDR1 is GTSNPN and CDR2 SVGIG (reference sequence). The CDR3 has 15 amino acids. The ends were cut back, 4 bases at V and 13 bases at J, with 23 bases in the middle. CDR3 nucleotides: TGTGCCTGGACCCTAATGGACAATGGTATAATGCCCCTCCACTTT. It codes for CAWTLMDNGIMPLHF.